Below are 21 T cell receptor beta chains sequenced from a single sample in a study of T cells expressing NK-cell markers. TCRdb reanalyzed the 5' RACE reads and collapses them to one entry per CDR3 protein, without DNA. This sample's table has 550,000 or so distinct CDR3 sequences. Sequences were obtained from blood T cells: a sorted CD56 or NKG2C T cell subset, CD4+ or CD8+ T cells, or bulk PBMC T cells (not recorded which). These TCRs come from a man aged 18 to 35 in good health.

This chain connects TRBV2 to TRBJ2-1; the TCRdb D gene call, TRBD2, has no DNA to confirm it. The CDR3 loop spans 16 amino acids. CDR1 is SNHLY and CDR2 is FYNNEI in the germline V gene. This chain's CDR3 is CASSAAGGPYSDEQFF.

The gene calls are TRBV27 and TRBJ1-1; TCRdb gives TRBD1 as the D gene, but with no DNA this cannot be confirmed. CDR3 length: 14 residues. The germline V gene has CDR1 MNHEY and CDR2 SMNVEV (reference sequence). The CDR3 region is CASSPSGSNTEAFF.

The CDR3: CSARDRRGYGYTF. This sequence joins TRBV20-1 and TRBJ1-2. The CDR3 runs 13 residues. From germline, CDR1 is DFQATT and CDR2 SNEGSKA (reference sequence).

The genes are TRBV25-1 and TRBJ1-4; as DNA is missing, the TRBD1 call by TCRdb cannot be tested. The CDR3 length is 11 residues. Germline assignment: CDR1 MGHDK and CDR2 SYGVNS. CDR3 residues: CASSDGVSLFF. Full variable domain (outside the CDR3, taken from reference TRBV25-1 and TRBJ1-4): EADIYQTPRYLVIGTGKKITLECSQTMGHDKMYWYQQDPGMELHLIHYSYGVNSTEKGDLSSESTVSRIRTEHFPLTLESARPSHTSQYLCASSDGVSLFFGSGTQLSVL.

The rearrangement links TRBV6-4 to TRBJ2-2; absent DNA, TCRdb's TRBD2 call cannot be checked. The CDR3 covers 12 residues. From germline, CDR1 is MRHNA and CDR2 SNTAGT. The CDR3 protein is CASTGGTGELFF.

Here the CDR3 reads CASSRRLAKETQYF. This chain connects TRBV27 to TRBJ2-5; the TCRdb call, TRBD2, lacks DNA for checking. The germline V gene has CDR1 MNHEY and CDR2 SMNVEV (reference sequence). CDR3 size: 14 residues.

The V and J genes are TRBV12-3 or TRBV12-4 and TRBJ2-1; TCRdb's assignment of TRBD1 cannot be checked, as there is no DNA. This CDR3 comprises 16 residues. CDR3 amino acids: CASSRGQASSYNEQFF.

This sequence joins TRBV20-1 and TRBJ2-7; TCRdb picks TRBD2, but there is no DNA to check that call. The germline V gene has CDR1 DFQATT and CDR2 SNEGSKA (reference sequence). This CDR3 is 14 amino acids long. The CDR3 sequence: CSATGTRKTYEQYF.

This chain's CDR3 is CAISEQQGRSGYTF. The chain employs TRBV10-3 and TRBJ1-2; TCRdb reports TRBD1, a call that lacks DNA to check it against. Germline CDR1 ENHRY, CDR2 SYGVKD. The CDR3 spans 14 residues.

CDR3 protein: CASSFGFRGGETQYF. The chain uses TRBV5-5 and TRBJ2-5; TCRdb gives TRBD1 as the D gene, but with no DNA this cannot be confirmed. The CDR3 is 15 amino acids. Germline V gene sequence: CDR1 SGHKS, CDR2 YYEKEE (reference sequence).

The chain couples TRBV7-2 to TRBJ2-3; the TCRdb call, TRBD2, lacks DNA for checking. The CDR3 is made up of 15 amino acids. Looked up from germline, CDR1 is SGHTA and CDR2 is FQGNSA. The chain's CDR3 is CASSHRAGRTDTQYF.

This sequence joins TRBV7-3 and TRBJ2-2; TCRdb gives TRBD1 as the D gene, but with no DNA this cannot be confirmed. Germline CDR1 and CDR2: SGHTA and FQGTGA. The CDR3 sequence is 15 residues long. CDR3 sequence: CASSSGQGVPGELFF.

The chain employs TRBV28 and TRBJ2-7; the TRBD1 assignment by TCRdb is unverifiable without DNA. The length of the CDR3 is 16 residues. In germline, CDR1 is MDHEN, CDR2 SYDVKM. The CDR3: CASSKLHPGQAYEQYF.

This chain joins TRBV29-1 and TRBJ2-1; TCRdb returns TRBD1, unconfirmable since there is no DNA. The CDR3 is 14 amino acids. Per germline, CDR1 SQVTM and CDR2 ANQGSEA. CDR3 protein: CSVSGIGSYNEQFF.

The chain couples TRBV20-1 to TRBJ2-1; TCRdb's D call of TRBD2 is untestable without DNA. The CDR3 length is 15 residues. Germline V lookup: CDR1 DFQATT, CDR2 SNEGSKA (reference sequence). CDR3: CSARSGLTITMEQFF.

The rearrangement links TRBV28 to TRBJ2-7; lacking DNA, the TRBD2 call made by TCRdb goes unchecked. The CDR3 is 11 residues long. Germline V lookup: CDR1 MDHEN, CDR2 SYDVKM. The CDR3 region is CASGHSNEQYF.

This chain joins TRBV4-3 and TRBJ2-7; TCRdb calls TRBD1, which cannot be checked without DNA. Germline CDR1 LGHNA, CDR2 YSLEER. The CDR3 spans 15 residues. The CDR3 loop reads CASSRAAGGIYEQYF.

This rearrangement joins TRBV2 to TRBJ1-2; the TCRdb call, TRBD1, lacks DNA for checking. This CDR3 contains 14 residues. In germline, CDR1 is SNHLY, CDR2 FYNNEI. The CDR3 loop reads CASTGQGVGYGYTF.

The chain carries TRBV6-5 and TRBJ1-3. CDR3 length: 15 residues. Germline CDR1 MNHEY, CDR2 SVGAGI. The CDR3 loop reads CASSYLDPIGGTIYF.

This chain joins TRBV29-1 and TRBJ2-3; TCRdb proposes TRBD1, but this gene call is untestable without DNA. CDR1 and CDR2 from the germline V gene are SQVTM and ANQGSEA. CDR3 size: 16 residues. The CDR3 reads CSVEAARAVFPDTQYF.

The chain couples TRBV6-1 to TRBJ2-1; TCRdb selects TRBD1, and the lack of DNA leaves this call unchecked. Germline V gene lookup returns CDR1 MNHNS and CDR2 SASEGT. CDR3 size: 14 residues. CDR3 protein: CASSNPTRGNEQFF.